The 6 T cell receptor beta chains given below trace back to one sample, sequenced in a study of identical twins. One entry per CDR3 protein, called by TCRdb with MiXCR from the 5' RACE reads. The sample consists of about 700,000 distinct CDR3 sequences, approximately 6% of them appearing once. The source material was naive T cells sorted from blood. The receptors here all came from a man aged 18 to 29 in good health.

This clonotype has at least ten counts. The rearrangement uses TRBV20-1 and TRBJ2-2, with D perhaps TRBD2 (5 bases). Germline V lookup: CDR1 DFQATT, CDR2 SNEGSKA (reference sequence). CDR3 length equals 14 residues. Trimming shortened V by 3 bases and J by 6 bases, and 14 bases separated the two germline ends. The CDR3 spells CSARELASPGELFF. In nucleotides, the CDR3 is TGCAGTGCTAGGGAGCTAGCATCACCCGGGGAGCTGTTTTTT.

This clonotype was found many times. This chain joins TRBV10-3 and TRBJ2-7; D not resolved. The CDR3 length is 15 residues. The V and J ends lost 0 bases and 2 bases respectively, with 11 bases between them. Germline V gives CDR1 ENHRY, CDR2 SYGVKD. This CDR3 is CAISESLAETYEQYF. In nucleotides, the CDR3 is TGTGCCATCAGTGAGTCGCTTGCGGAAACCTACGAGCAGTACTTC.

This clonotype was detected many times. This sequence joins TRBV29-1 and TRBJ2-1; TRBD2 agrees at 7 bases. Germline trimming cut 4 bases from V and 7 bases from J; bases unmatched to any gene: 4. Germline loops: CDR1 SQVTM, CDR2 ANQGSEA. This CDR3 comprises 12 residues. The CDR3 sequence: CSVVLAINEQFF. The DNA of the CDR3 is TGCAGCGTTGTACTAGCGATAAATGAGCAGTTCTTC.

Concerning this clonotype itself: Being one base from a much bigger clone, this may be a read error. The rearrangement links TRBV5-1 to TRBJ2-2; TRBD1 might be the D (6 bases). This CDR3 contains 14 residues. Germline V gene data show CDR1 as SGHRS and CDR2 as YFSETQ. CDR3 region: CASSEQGIPGEPFF. In DNA form, the CDR3 reads TGCGCCAGCAGCGAACAGGGTATCCCCGGGGAGCCGTTTTTT.

This clonotype has a count of ten or more. The CDR3 nucleotides are TGTGCCAGCAGGCGTCACCTGAAGAACACTGAAGCTTTCTTT. Translating gives CASRRHLKNTEAFF. V gene TRBV12-3 or TRBV12-4 combines with J gene TRBJ1-1; D is unresolved. V lost 6 bases and J lost 1, with 12 bases in between. The CDR3 is 14 residues long.

This clonotype showed up just a few times. The chain combines TRBV10-3 with TRBJ2-2; 7 bases agree with TRBD1. This CDR3 has 16 residues. CDR1 and CDR2 (germline): ENHRY, SYGVKD. With V trimmed by 8 bases and J by 5 bases, 14 bases remained unmatched. CDR3 nucleotides: TGTGCCATCGCCCCCATCAAGGGACAGTCGACCGGGGAGCTGTTTTTT. Translated, it gives CAIAPIKGQSTGELFF.